This T cell receptor beta chain was obtained from a study of human T cells and chemical hapten exposure. Unique molecular identifiers were linked by the library to individual cDNA molecules. TCRdb called the RACE reads again in MiXCR, with one record for every CDR3 protein. The sample has approximately 100,000 distinct CDR3 sequences, roughly 9.6% seen once; the top ten hold around 3.5%. Time point noted: patch test 1, 2 weeks after DPC sensitization. Treatment denoted: therapeutic diphenylcyclopropenone sensitization with weekly scalp DPC. To note about this clonotype: Its specificity is not known.

Study outcomes and limitations: Alopecia was present in the donors, so their immune response may differ from healthy people's.

V was pared by 6 bases and J by 2 bases, with 9 bases of the junction left unmatched. This CDR3 spans 15 amino acids. This sample comprised whole blood, obtained in connection with sensitization to the hapten diphenylcyclopropenone (DPC). The rearrangement joins TRBV12-3 or TRBV12-4 to TRBJ2-5; 7 nucleotides agree with TRBD1. This clonotype originated in a woman in her forties with alopecia areata. Some clones in this sample may be carry-over from other donors' samples. As DNA, the CDR3 is TGTGCCAGCAGCAACCAGGGGGTGGCACAAGAGACCCAGTACTTC. The encoded protein is CASSNQGVAQETQYF.